This T cell receptor (beta chain) is drawn from a study of shared clonotypes between healthy human individuals. Measured with immunoSEQ multiplex PCR; TCRdb has only the in-frame clones, and not every one. The table shows some 240,000 clones, with just over 65% occurring only once. The CDR3 sequence is 15 residues long. Looked up from germline, CDR1 is MGHDK and CDR2 is SYGVNS. Trimming cost V 6 bases and J 9 bases; bases outside gene matches: 13. Sequencing was performed on memory CD4+ T cells sorted from blood. Subset indicated: CD45RA-negative fraction. The chain joins TRBV25-1 to TRBJ2-1; TRBD2 matches at 8 bases. This TCR derives from a man in his thirties or forties in good health. In DNA, the CDR3 is TGTGCCAGCAGCCCAGGGACTAGAGGTCACGGTGAGCAGTTCTTC. It codes for CASSPGTRGHGEQFF.